This T cell receptor beta chain derives from a study of blood T cell repertoires in COVID-19. Turning to the study itself: The United States, Italy and Spain supplied acute and convalescent COVID-19 samples.

In the original workflow: Nucleated cell counts were estimated from reference gene primer amplification. Method: immunoSEQ multiplex PCR; TCRdb's copy keeps in-frame clones and lacks some. That table is the source of V, J and clone size, and D and trimming were worked out from the DNA. The sample lists approximately 25,000 clones, approximately 78% occurring once. This clone is a singleton in its sample. Germline trimming cut 0 bases from V and 4 bases from J; bases unmatched to any gene: 7. This CDR3 spans 19 amino acids. CDR1 and CDR2 from the germline V gene are LGHDT and YNNKEL (reference sequence).

The receptor's source is a human donor in a cohort sampled during active COVID-19. The sequenced sample was peripheral blood. The chain joins TRBV3-1 (or the pseudogene TRBV3-2) to TRBJ2-2; 14 bases are shared with TRBD2. For the CDR3, the DNA is TGTGCCAGCAGCCAAGATGGGGGACTAGCGGGAGAGGTCACCGGGGAGCTGTTTTTT. Translation gives CASSQDGGLAGEVTGELFF.